This record covers a single TCR beta chain. This clonotype was seen only a few times. Its specific antigen is unknown. An end of the junction differs from the germline gene, which may be a read error. The library was produced with RT-PCR. Data came from an Illumina HiSeq 2500. The raw public data were reprocessed by TCRdb itself: fastp quality trimming at Q25, MiXCR clonotype calling, in-frame beta chains only. Rows merge per CDR3 protein into single entries with the most common DNA and genes. The sample contains hundreds of thousands of distinct CDR3 sequences, less than 15% of them found a single time. 7.5% to 9% of the sample belongs to the ten largest clones. From its cysteine to its phenylalanine, the CDR3 spans 17 amino acids. Only CDR3 DNA remains: 51 bases, in frame from the first base. The germline V gene supplies CDR1 LGHNA and CDR2 YNFKEQ. This entry is derived from a study of response to subunit inactivated influenza vaccine listed by TCRdb under 2018. For context, the study as a whole: To follow how T cells responded to a trivalent subunit inactivated influenza vaccine, the researchers relied on deep quantitative profiling of the T cell receptor repertoire.

Overall study outcomes, separate from this receptor: According to the authors, only a limited number of new T cells may be recruited by each seasonal influenza vaccination.

The chain links TRBV4-2 with TRBJ2-2, and TRBD2 matches 10 of the central bases. This receptor was taken from a man aged 45-65 years who received an inactivated influenza vaccine. Donor details come from another sample of the same person, matched by shared clones. Source: PBMCs from blood, taken less than 15 days before vaccination. Here is the DNA: TGTGCCAGCAGCCAAGAAGGGGGACTAGCGAATACCGGGGAGCTGTTTTTT. Its product reads: CASSQEGGLANTGELFF.